The rows below give T cell receptor beta chains drawn from one sample of a study of control samples from healthy donors and cancer patients. This table comes from immunoSEQ multiplex PCR, and its TCRdb copy is limited to in-frame clones, with some not included. The sample has 130,000 or so clones; around 94% are singletons. The sequenced material came from blood. Every receptor here comes from a man aged 35-49 years in good health. The CDR3 runs from the conserved cysteine through the conserved F or W. D genes are given only for firm matches. Some rows have no size entry. The others give once, few or many, or a class for an expanded clone.

D: TRBD2
V: TRBV9
J: TRBJ2-2
size: once
DNA: TGTGCCAGCAGCGTAGCGGGAGGGGTCACCGGGGAGCTGTTTTTT
CDR3: CASSVAGGVTGELFF

D: TRBD2
V: TRBV2
J: TRBJ2-7
size: -
DNA: TGTGCCAGCAGGAGGAGCGGACTAGCCTATGAGCAGTACTTC
CDR3: CASRRSGLAYEQYF

D: -
V: TRBV5-5
J: TRBJ1-1
size: -
DNA: TGTGCCAGCAGCTTGACTATGAACACTGAAGCTTTCTTT
CDR3: CASSLTMNTEAFF

D: -
V: TRBV2
J: TRBJ1-2
size: -
DNA: TGTGCCAGCAGTGAAGACATAGGCAGGGGTCACTATGGCTACACCTTC
CDR3: CASSEDIGRGHYGYTF

D: TRBD1
V: TRBV6-2/TRBV6-3
J: TRBJ1-2
size: -
DNA: TGTGCCAGCAGTTTACACAGGGGTAGCTACACCTTC
CDR3: CASSLHRGSYTF

D: -
V: TRBV6-5
J: TRBJ1-4
size: -
DNA: TGTGCCAGCACTGGGGGTAGGGGTGAAAAACTGTTTTTT
CDR3: CASTGGRGEKLFF

D: TRBD1
V: TRBV6-2/TRBV6-3
J: TRBJ2-1
size: -
DNA: TGTGCCAGCACCCCCGGGACAGGGAGCTCCTACAATGAGCAGTTCTTC
CDR3: CASTPGTGSSYNEQFF

D: -
V: TRBV5-1
J: TRBJ1-5
size: -
DNA: TGCGCCAGCAGCTTGGCCGGGGGAAGCAATCAGCCCCAGCATTTT
CDR3: CASSLAGGSNQPQHF

D: -
V: TRBV4-3
J: TRBJ2-1
size: once
DNA: TGCGCCAGCAGCCCGGAGCTCCCCTACAATGAGCAGTTCTTC
CDR3: CASSPELPYNEQFF

D: TRBD2
V: TRBV10-3
J: TRBJ2-3
size: -
DNA: TGTGCCATCAGCTTACTAGCGGAGGGCACAGATACGCAGTATTTT
CDR3: CAISLLAEGTDTQYF

D: TRBD2
V: TRBV7-9
J: TRBJ2-1
size: once
DNA: TGTGCCAGCAGCCCGATGCCTCTCACTAGCGGGAGCTACAATGAGCAGTTCTTC
CDR3: CASSPMPLTSGSYNEQFF

D: -
V: TRBV11-2
J: TRBJ1-1
size: -
DNA: TGTGCCAGCAGCTCACCCCGGGACTGCTTCTTT
CDR3: CASSSPRDCFF

D: TRBD2
V: TRBV18
J: TRBJ2-7
size: -
DNA: TGTGCCAGCTCACCACGAAGTCTCGCGGGGGGCCAAAAGAGCTCCTACGAGCAGTACTTC
CDR3: CASSPRSLAGGQKSSYEQYF

D: TRBD1
V: TRBV10-2
J: TRBJ1-2
size: -
DNA: TGCGCCAGCAGTGAGACAGGGGAGTCCTATGGCTACACCTTC
CDR3: CASSETGESYGYTF

D: -
V: TRBV18
J: TRBJ1-1
size: -
DNA: TGTGCCAGCTCACCACCGTTGGGGGAGCACACTGAAGCTTTCTTT
CDR3: CASSPPLGEHTEAFF

D: -
V: TRBV6-5
J: TRBJ1-5
size: -
DNA: TGTGCCAGCAGCCAAGGGGCAGATCAGCCCCAGCATTTT
CDR3: CASSQGADQPQHF

D: -
V: TRBV9
J: TRBJ2-2
size: -
DNA: TGTGCCAGCAGCGTAGCCACCGGGGAGCTGTTTTTT
CDR3: CASSVATGELFF

D: -
V: TRBV6-4
J: TRBJ2-2
size: -
DNA: TGTGCCAGCAGTGCTAACGGGGGTGACACCGGGGAGCTGTTTTTT
CDR3: CASSANGGDTGELFF

D: TRBD1
V: TRBV5-1
J: TRBJ2-3
size: -
DNA: TGCGCCAGCAGCGGGTCCGGGACAGGGTCCGCAGATACGCAGTATTTT
CDR3: CASSGSGTGSADTQYF

D: -
V: TRBV6-6
J: TRBJ1-2
size: -
DNA: TGTGCCAGCAGTTTAGGAGATGGCTACACCTTC
CDR3: CASSLGDGYTF

D: -
V: TRBV11-3
J: TRBJ1-1
size: -
DNA: TGTGCCAGCAGCTCTTCAGTGGGCACTGAAGCTTTCTTT
CDR3: CASSSSVGTEAFF

D: -
V: TRBV5-6
J: TRBJ1-1
size: -
DNA: TGTGCCAGCAGCTTCAGGGGTGGGTGGACTGAAGCTTTCTTT
CDR3: CASSFRGGWTEAFF

D: TRBD2
V: TRBV6-5
J: TRBJ2-7
size: -
DNA: TGTGCCAGCAGTTACTCTCAGGGAGGGAGCTACGAGCAGTACTTC
CDR3: CASSYSQGGSYEQYF

D: -
V: TRBV28
J: TRBJ1-1
size: -
DNA: TGTGCCAGCACCCTAATTTCTAGAGGGCTCGAGGCTTTCTTT
CDR3: CASTLISRGLEAFF

D: -
V: TRBV9
J: TRBJ1-1
size: -
DNA: TGTGCCAGTTCTGGGCGGGACGGTGGGGTCACTGAAGCTTTCTTT
CDR3: CASSGRDGGVTEAFF

D: -
V: TRBV7-2
J: TRBJ1-3
size: once
DNA: TGTGCCAGCAGCTTAATCAGTATTGGAAACACCATATATTTT
CDR3: CASSLISIGNTIYF

D: TRBD2
V: TRBV27
J: TRBJ2-7
size: once
DNA: TGTGCCAGCAGTGAGACCCCCGGGACTAGCGTCTACGAGCAGTACTTC
CDR3: CASSETPGTSVYEQYF

D: -
V: TRBV9
J: TRBJ1-1
size: -
DNA: TGTGCCAGCAGCGTAGAACAGACCACTAACACTGAAGCTTTCTTT
CDR3: CASSVEQTTNTEAFF

D: -
V: TRBV5-6
J: TRBJ1-3
size: -
DNA: TGTGCCAGCAGCTTCATGACAGGAAGCTCTGGAAACACCATATATTTT
CDR3: CASSFMTGSSGNTIYF

D: TRBD2
V: TRBV20-1
J: TRBJ2-3
size: -
DNA: TGCAGTGCTAGTAGCGGGACATACGCCACAGATACGCAGTATTTT
CDR3: CSASSGTYATDTQYF

D: TRBD1
V: TRBV14
J: TRBJ1-6
size: once
DNA: TGTGCCAGCAGCCAAGGGGGACAGACCCTCCACTTT
CDR3: CASSQGGQTLHF

D: -
V: TRBV5-4
J: TRBJ2-1
size: -
DNA: TGTGCCAGCAGCTTGGTAGACGGGATATTGTTCTTC
CDR3: CASSLVDGILFF

D: -
V: TRBV7-9
J: TRBJ1-1
size: -
DNA: TGTGCCAGCAGCTTTAGCACTGAAGCTTTCTTT
CDR3: CASSFSTEAFF

D: -
V: TRBV6-6
J: TRBJ1-4
size: -
DNA: TGTGCCAGCAGTTACTCGAGGAGAACTAATGAAAAACTGTTTTTT
CDR3: CASSYSRRTNEKLFF

D: TRBD2
V: TRBV10-3
J: TRBJ2-7
size: -
DNA: TGTGCCATCAGTGAAACTAGCGGGCTCCTCGAGCAGTACTTC
CDR3: CAISETSGLLEQYF

D: TRBD1
V: TRBV10-3
J: TRBJ2-3
size: -
DNA: TGTGCCATCAAGTACGGGACAGGGATATCGGATACGCAGTATTTT
CDR3: CAIKYGTGISDTQYF

D: TRBD2
V: TRBV5-8
J: TRBJ2-3
size: -
DNA: TGTGCCAGCAGCGCCGGGACTAGCGGGCTCACAGATACGCAGTATTTT
CDR3: CASSAGTSGLTDTQYF

D: -
V: TRBV9
J: TRBJ1-6
size: -
DNA: TGTGCCAGCAGCGTAGACAAGGAGGTCGGTTCACCCCTCCACTTT
CDR3: CASSVDKEVGSPLHF

D: -
V: TRBV4-1
J: TRBJ2-4
size: -
DNA: TGCGCCAGCAGCCAGGACAGCGGGGAATTAGCCAAAAACATTCAGTACTTC
CDR3: CASSQDSGELAKNIQYF

D: -
V: TRBV5-4
J: TRBJ1-1
size: -
DNA: TGTGCCAGCAGCGTTGACAGACTTGAAGCTTTCTTT
CDR3: CASSVDRLEAFF